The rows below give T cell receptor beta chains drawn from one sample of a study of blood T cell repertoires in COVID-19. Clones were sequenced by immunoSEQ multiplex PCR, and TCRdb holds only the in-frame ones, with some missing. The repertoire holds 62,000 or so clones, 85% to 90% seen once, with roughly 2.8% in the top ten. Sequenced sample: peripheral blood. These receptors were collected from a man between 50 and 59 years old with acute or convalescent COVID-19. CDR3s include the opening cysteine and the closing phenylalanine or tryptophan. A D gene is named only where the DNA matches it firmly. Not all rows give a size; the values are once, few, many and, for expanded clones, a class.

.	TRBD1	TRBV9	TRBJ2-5	TGTGCCAGCAGCCCCGGACAGGGTTACGAGACCCAGTACTTC	CASSPGQGYETQYF
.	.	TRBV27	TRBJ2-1	TGTGCCAGCAGTTTATCGGGCAGGTCTGGTAATGAGCAGTTCTTC	CASSLSGRSGNEQFF
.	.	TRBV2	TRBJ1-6	TGTGCCAGCAGTGGGGGAGGGAGAAATTCACCCCTCCACTTT	CASSGGGRNSPLHF
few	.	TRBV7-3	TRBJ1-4	TGTGCCAGCAGCTTAACCCCAGCAACTAATGAAAAACTGTTTTTT	CASSLTPATNEKLFF
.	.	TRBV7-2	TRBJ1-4	TGTGCCAGCAGCATTTACTTCAGGGTGGATGATGAAAAACTGTTTTTT	CASSIYFRVDDEKLFF
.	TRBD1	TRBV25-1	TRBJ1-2	TGTGCCAGCAGTGGGTCCCGGGACAGCGGCCTAGGCTATGGCTACACCTTC	CASSGSRDSGLGYGYTF
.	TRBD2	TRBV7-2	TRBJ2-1	TGTGCCAGCAGCTTACGGGGACTAGCGGGCCACAATGAGCAGTTCTTC	CASSLRGLAGHNEQFF
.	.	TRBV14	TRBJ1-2	TGTGCCAGCAGCCAAGAAGGGACCCCAGGGGCCAACTATGGCTACACCTTC	CASSQEGTPGANYGYTF
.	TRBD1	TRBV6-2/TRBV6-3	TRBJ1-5	TGTGCCAGCAGTTACGAGACAGGGGGCAGCCAGCCCCAGCATTTT	CASSYETGGSQPQHF
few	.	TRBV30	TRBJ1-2	TGTGCCTGGAGTGCTCTAGGCTATGGCTACACCTTC	CAWSALGYGYTF
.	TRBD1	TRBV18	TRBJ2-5	TGTGCCAGCTCACGGCAAGGACAGGGCCAAGAGACCCAGTACTTC	CASSRQGQGQETQYF
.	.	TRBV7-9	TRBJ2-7	TGTGCCAGCAGCTCGGTTAGGAGCTACGAGCAGTACTTC	CASSSVRSYEQYF
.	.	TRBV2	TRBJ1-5	TGTGCCAGCAGTGAAATCCCGGACAGATTTGGCCTTCTTCAGCCCCAGCATTTT	CASSEIPDRFGLLQPQHF
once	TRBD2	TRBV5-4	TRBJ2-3	TGTGCCAGCAGCTTAGGCGGGGGGAGCACAGATACGCAGTATTTT	CASSLGGGSTDTQYF
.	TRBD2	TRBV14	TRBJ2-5	TGTGCCAGCAGCCAAGGGGTTTGGACTAGCGGGCAAGAGACCCAGTACTTC	CASSQGVWTSGQETQYF
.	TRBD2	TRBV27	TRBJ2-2	TGTGCCAGCAGTTTATGGGCGGGAGTGTCCGGGGAGCTGTTTTTT	CASSLWAGVSGELFF
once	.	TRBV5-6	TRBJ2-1	TGTGCCAGCAGCTTGGTGGCAGGGTGGAATGATCAGTTCTTC	CASSLVAGWNDQFF
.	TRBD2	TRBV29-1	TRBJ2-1	TGCAGCGGGCGAGGACTAGCGGGTCTCAATGAGCAGTTCTTC	CSGRGLAGLNEQFF
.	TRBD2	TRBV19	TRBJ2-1	TGTGCCAGTAGTATAGACCTAGCGGGAGTTGTCAATGAGCAGTTCTTC	CASSIDLAGVVNEQFF
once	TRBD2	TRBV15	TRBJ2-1	TGTGCCACCAGCAGAACCCGACTAGCGGGAGTGCAAAATGAGCAGTTCTTC	CATSRTRLAGVQNEQFF
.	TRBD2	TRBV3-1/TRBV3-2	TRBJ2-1	TGTGCCAGCAGCCCACTTGGACTAGCGGGACAGCAGTTCTTC	CASSPLGLAGQQFF
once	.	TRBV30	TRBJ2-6	TGTGCCTGGAGTCGGGGTACAGGGCTCCTCGGGGCCAACGTCCTGACTTTC	CAWSRGTGLLGANVLTF
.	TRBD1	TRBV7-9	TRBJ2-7	TGTGCCAGCAACCATAGGGGGACAGGGGAAGGCGAGCAGTACTTC	CASNHRGTGEGEQYF
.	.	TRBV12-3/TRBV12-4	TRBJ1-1	TGTGCCAGCAGCCCCCGGGGTCGCGCTGAAGCTTTCTTT	CASSPRGRAEAFF
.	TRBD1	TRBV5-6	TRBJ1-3	TGTGCCAGCAGCCCGCGGACAGGCCCCTTAGGAAACACCATATATTTT	CASSPRTGPLGNTIYF
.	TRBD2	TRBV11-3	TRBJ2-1	TGTGCCAGCAGCCCCGTAGCGGGAGTACGCTACAATGAGCAGTTCTTC	CASSPVAGVRYNEQFF
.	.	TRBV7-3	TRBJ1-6	TGTGCCAGCAGCCCTACAGTGAATTCACCCCTCCACTTT	CASSPTVNSPLHF
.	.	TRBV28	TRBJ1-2	TGTGCCAGCAGTTTAAACACAGGGAATTATGGCTACACCTTC	CASSLNTGNYGYTF
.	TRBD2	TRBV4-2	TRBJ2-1	TGTGCCAGCAGCCAACGAACCCGGACTAGCGGAAACGCCTACAATGAGCAGTTCTTC	CASSQRTRTSGNAYNEQFF
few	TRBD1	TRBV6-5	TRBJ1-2	TGTGCCAGCACCCCGGGACAGGGATCCTATGGCTACACCTTC	CASTPGQGSYGYTF
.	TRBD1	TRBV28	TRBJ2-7	TGTGCCAGCAGTGATGACAGGGCCTACGAGCAGTACTTC	CASSDDRAYEQYF
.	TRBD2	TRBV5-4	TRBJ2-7	TGTGCCAGCAGCTTGTTGTCGGTCGCGGGAGTCTCCTACGAGCAGTACTTC	CASSLLSVAGVSYEQYF
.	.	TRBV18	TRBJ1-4	TGTGCCAGCTCGCCCCGATCTCCTCGGGGTAATGAAAAACTGTTTTTT	CASSPRSPRGNEKLFF
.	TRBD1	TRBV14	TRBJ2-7	TGTGCCAGCAGCCGGGACAGCTCCTACGAGCAGTACTTC	CASSRDSSYEQYF
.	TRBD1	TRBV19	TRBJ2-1	TGTGCCAGTAGTCCAGGGGGACAGGGGGCTTCCTATGAGCAGTTCTTC	CASSPGGQGASYEQFF
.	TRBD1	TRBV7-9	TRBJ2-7	TGTGCCAGCAGCAAAGACAGGGGCTACGAGCAGTACTTC	CASSKDRGYEQYF
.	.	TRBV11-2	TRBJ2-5	TGTGCCAGCAGTCGGGGGAGTGAGACCCAGTACTTC	CASSRGSETQYF
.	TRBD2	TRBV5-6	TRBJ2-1	TGTGCCAGCAGCTTGGCCCTAGCGGGGAACAATGAGCAGTTCTTC	CASSLALAGNNEQFF
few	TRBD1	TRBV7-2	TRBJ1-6	TGTGCCAGCAGCCCGACAGGGACTAATTCACCCCTCCACTTT	CASSPTGTNSPLHF
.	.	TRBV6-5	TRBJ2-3	TGTGCCAGCAGTCAAATGGAGGGGCGGGCAGATACGCAGTATTTT	CASSQMEGRADTQYF
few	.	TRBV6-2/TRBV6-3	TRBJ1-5	TGTGCCAGCAGTCCCAGGGGACGGATAAAAACAAATAGCAATCAGCCCCAGCATTTT	CASSPRGRIKTNSNQPQHF
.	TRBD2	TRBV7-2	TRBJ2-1	TGTGCCAGCAGCTTGGTGGGACTAGCGGAGAAGGGGCAGTTCTTC	CASSLVGLAEKGQFF
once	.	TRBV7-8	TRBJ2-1	TGTGCCAGCAGCTCAGCCTGGCGGAGCTACAATGAGCAGTTCTTC	CASSSAWRSYNEQFF
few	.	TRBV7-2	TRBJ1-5	TGTGCCAGCAGCTTAGGGTCGGGGAGTACCCAGCCCCAGCATTTT	CASSLGSGSTQPQHF
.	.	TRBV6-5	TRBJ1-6	TGTGCCAGCAGTTACGGACACTTCGTCTATAATTCACCCCTCCACTTT	CASSYGHFVYNSPLHF
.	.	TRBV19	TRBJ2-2	TGTGCCAGTAGCTATCTCGCTACCGGGGAGCTGTTTTTT	CASSYLATGELFF
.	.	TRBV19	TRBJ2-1	TGTGCCAGCCGAGTTACCGGGTCCCAGTACAATGAGCAGTTCTTC	CASRVTGSQYNEQFF
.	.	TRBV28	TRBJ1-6	TGTGCCAGCAGTATTAACAGGGATTCACCCCTCCACTTT	CASSINRDSPLHF
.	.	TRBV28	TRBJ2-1	TGTGCCAGCAGTTCAACCGGGACTCTCTCCTACAATGAGCAGTTCTTC	CASSSTGTLSYNEQFF
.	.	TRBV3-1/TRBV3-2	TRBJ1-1	TGTGCCAGCAGCCAAAGACGGGGTCGGGACACTGAAGCTTTCTTT	CASSQRRGRDTEAFF
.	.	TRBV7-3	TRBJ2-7	TGTGCCAGCAGCTTTTACGGCGGGGAGAGGCAGTACTTC	CASSFYGGERQYF
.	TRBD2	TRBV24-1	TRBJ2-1	TGTGCCACCAGTGATTTACAAGCGGGAGGATCCTACAATGAGCAGTTCTTC	CATSDLQAGGSYNEQFF
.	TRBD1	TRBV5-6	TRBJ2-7	TGTGCCAGCAGCTTGCAGGACAGGTCTCTCTCCTACGAGCAGTACTTC	CASSLQDRSLSYEQYF
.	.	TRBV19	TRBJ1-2	TGTGCCAGTAGTTCAGCGGTGCAGGCTACTAACTATGGCTACACCTTC	CASSSAVQATNYGYTF
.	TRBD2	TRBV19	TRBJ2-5	TGTGCCAGTAGTACCAGCGGGAGGGTGGAGACCCAGTACTTC	CASSTSGRVETQYF
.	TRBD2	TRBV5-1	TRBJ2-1	TGCGCCAGCAGCCGACACTCTCTAGCGGGAGGGGATTCTGGGCAGTTCTTC	CASSRHSLAGGDSGQFF